The rows below give T cell receptor beta chains drawn from one sample of a study of blood T cell repertoires in COVID-19. The table came from immunoSEQ multiplex PCR; TCRdb's copy has only in-frame clones and leaves some out. The data contain more than 150,000 clones, roughly 81% of them singletons. The sequencing input was peripheral blood. The receptors here all came from a woman aged 80 or over with COVID-19, enrolled during active disease. Both conserved end residues are part of each CDR3. A D gene is named only where the DNA matches it firmly. Clone sizes are given selectively: once, few, many, or a class where the clone is expanded.

clone size	V gene	J gene	D gene	CDR3 DNA	CDR3 protein
-	TRBV3-1/TRBV3-2	TRBJ2-7	TRBD1	TGTGCCAGCAGCCAATCCCGGACAGGGGGGTCCGAGCAGTACTTC	CASSQSRTGGSEQYF
-	TRBV28	TRBJ2-1	TRBD2	TGTGCCAGCAGTTATCGGGGGAGGGTGAAGAATGAGCAGTTCTTC	CASSYRGRVKNEQFF
-	TRBV28	TRBJ1-4	-	TGTGCCAGCAGGTCGCAGGGTAAGAACGAAAAACTGTTTTTT	CASRSQGKNEKLFF
once	TRBV11-2	TRBJ2-3	-	TGTGCCAGCAGCTTAATCCTCACAGATACGCAGTATTTT	CASSLILTDTQYF
-	TRBV5-1	TRBJ2-6	-	TGCGCCAGCAGCACACAAGGGAGCTCTGGGGCCAACGTCCTGACTTTC	CASSTQGSSGANVLTF
-	TRBV2	TRBJ2-5	TRBD2	TGTGCCACGGGGGGAGCGGGAGAAGAGACCCAGTACTTC	CATGGAGEETQYF
-	TRBV4-2	TRBJ1-3	TRBD1	TGTGCCAGCAGCCAAGATCGACAGGGGCTAGGAAACACCATATATTTT	CASSQDRQGLGNTIYF
many	TRBV5-4	TRBJ2-2	-	TGTGCCAGCAGGTCGGGACTGAACACCGGGGAGCTGTTTTTT	CASRSGLNTGELFF
-	TRBV5-6	TRBJ2-5	TRBD2	TGTGCCAGCAGCTTGGGAGCGGGGGTATGGGAGACCCAGTACTTC	CASSLGAGVWETQYF
-	TRBV19	TRBJ1-4	-	TGTGCCAGTAGTTTGCCGGGCGGGGCAGCAACTAATGAAAAACTGTTTTTT	CASSLPGGAATNEKLFF
once	TRBV28	TRBJ1-6	-	TGTGCCAGCAGTTTGAGTTTGTCACCCCTCCACTTT	CASSLSLSPLHF
many	TRBV7-6	TRBJ2-2	TRBD2	TGTGCCAGCAGCTTAGGAGCGGGGGGGCCTGGGGCCGGGGAGCTGTTTTTT	CASSLGAGGPGAGELFF
-	TRBV28	TRBJ1-2	-	TGTGCCAGCAGTCCTGGTCTAACAGGGTACTATGGCTACACCTTC	CASSPGLTGYYGYTF
-	TRBV3-1/TRBV3-2	TRBJ2-2	TRBD2	TGTGCCAGCAGCCCGACTAGCGCCTTCTGGAACACCGGGGAGCTGTTTTTT	CASSPTSAFWNTGELFF
-	TRBV19	TRBJ2-7	TRBD2	TGTGCCAGTAGTATAGGGGTTAGCGGGGCCTCCTACGAGCAGTACTTC	CASSIGVSGASYEQYF
-	TRBV10-1	TRBJ2-5	-	TGCGCCAGCAGTGAGTCGCCGCGGCAGCAAGAGACCCAGTACTTC	CASSESPRQQETQYF
-	TRBV14	TRBJ1-1	TRBD1	TGTGCCAGCAGCCAAGGGACAGGGCGAAACACTGAAGCTTTCTTT	CASSQGTGRNTEAFF
-	TRBV4-3	TRBJ2-5	-	TGCGCCAGCAGCCAAGATTTCGGTCCCTGGGCGGGGGAGACCCAGTACTTC	CASSQDFGPWAGETQYF
-	TRBV10-3	TRBJ2-5	TRBD2	TGTGCCATCAGTGAGTCAGTAGCGGGAGAGGGAGAGACCCAGTACTTC	CAISESVAGEGETQYF
-	TRBV10-3	TRBJ2-1	-	TGTGCCATCAGTGAGACGGGATCAGCCTACAATGAGCAGTTCTTC	CAISETGSAYNEQFF
-	TRBV6-5	TRBJ1-2	TRBD1	TGTGCCAGCATTGGGGACAGGACAACCTATGGCTACACCTTC	CASIGDRTTYGYTF
-	TRBV6-1	TRBJ1-5	-	TGTGCCAGCAGTGACGGTACAGGCCCCGATCAGCCCCAGCATTTT	CASSDGTGPDQPQHF
-	TRBV7-8	TRBJ1-1	-	TGTGCCAGCAGCTTAAAGGTGTCCGGACTTAACACTGAAGCTTTCTTT	CASSLKVSGLNTEAFF
once	TRBV6-5	TRBJ2-3	-	TGTGCCAGCAGTTACCTTAGAGGTAGCACAGATACGCAGTATTTT	CASSYLRGSTDTQYF
once	TRBV6-5	TRBJ2-2	-	TGTGCCAGCAGTCCCCACAAGAACACCGGGGAGCTGTTTTTT	CASSPHKNTGELFF
-	TRBV25-1	TRBJ1-6	-	TGTGCCAGCAGTGTTCGGGGAGTGGATTCACCCCTCCACTTT	CASSVRGVDSPLHF
-	TRBV6-5	TRBJ1-4	-	TGTGCCAGCAGTTACGGACACGAAGCTAATGAAAAACTGTTTTTT	CASSYGHEANEKLFF
-	TRBV19	TRBJ2-1	-	TGTGCCAGTAACTCGCGACTTGGCCCCTACAATGAGCAGTTCTTC	CASNSRLGPYNEQFF
-	TRBV2	TRBJ2-7	-	TGTGCCAGCAGTGTAGACAGGCGTTCCTACGAGCAGTACTTC	CASSVDRRSYEQYF
-	TRBV7-2	TRBJ1-2	TRBD1	TGTGCCAGCAGCTTAAGGGGGACAGGGGGCTTCTATGGCTACACCTTC	CASSLRGTGGFYGYTF
-	TRBV9	TRBJ2-1	-	TGTGCCAGCAGCGTAGGAGCGGAGGGAGACAATGAGCAGTTCTTC	CASSVGAEGDNEQFF
-	TRBV7-3	TRBJ1-2	TRBD1	TGTGCCAGCAGCTTCGCAGGGGGAAAGGATGGCTACACCTTC	CASSFAGGKDGYTF
once	TRBV7-9	TRBJ2-7	-	TGTGCCAGCAGCTTGGGACAACCACACTACGAGCAGTACTTC	CASSLGQPHYEQYF
-	TRBV28	TRBJ1-4	TRBD1	TGTGCCAGCAGTGGGCTAAGGGGGCCAACCCCAACTAATGAAAAACTGTTTTTT	CASSGLRGPTPTNEKLFF
-	TRBV14	TRBJ2-7	-	TGTGCCAGCAGCCTCTTAAGCGGTAGTGGCCCCTACGAGCAGTACTTC	CASSLLSGSGPYEQYF
-	TRBV19	TRBJ1-2	-	TGTGCCAGTAAACAGGGTTTGGGCTATGGCTACACCTTC	CASKQGLGYGYTF
-	TRBV2	TRBJ1-6	TRBD1	TGTGCCAGCAGTGAGAACAGGGGTATAGTGAATTCACCCCTCCACTTT	CASSENRGIVNSPLHF
-	TRBV5-6	TRBJ1-4	TRBD1	TGTGCCAGCAGCTATGACAGGGTAGACGAAAAACTGTTTTTT	CASSYDRVDEKLFF
-	TRBV4-1	TRBJ1-4	-	TGCGCCAGCAGCCAAGAGAAGGGGAAAGATGAAAAACTGTTTTTT	CASSQEKGKDEKLFF
-	TRBV28	TRBJ1-5	TRBD1	TGTGCCAGCAGCTCGGACAGGGGTCATCAGCCCCAGCATTTT	CASSSDRGHQPQHF
-	TRBV18	TRBJ1-1	-	TGTGCCAGCTCACCACTCCCGGACACTGAAGCTTTCTTT	CASSPLPDTEAFF
-	TRBV12-3/TRBV12-4	TRBJ1-2	-	TGTGCCAGCAGTTTAGACGGGGTAAGGGGCTACACCTTC	CASSLDGVRGYTF
-	TRBV19	TRBJ1-2	TRBD1	TGTGCCAGTAGTCTCGATCGACAGGGCCGCTATGGCTACACCTTC	CASSLDRQGRYGYTF
-	TRBV24-1	TRBJ2-3	-	TGTGCCACCAGGGGCGCGGGTGATACGCAGTATTTT	CATRGAGDTQYF
-	TRBV7-7	TRBJ2-3	TRBD2	TGTGCTAGCAGCCCAGCGGGAGGGCCCACAGATACGCAGTATTTT	CASSPAGGPTDTQYF
once	TRBV5-6	TRBJ2-7	TRBD1	TGTGCCAGCAGTCAGGCCGGGACAGGGGCTTTCTACGAGCAGTACTTC	CASSQAGTGAFYEQYF
-	TRBV11-3	TRBJ2-2	-	TGTGCCAGCAGCTTAGGAGGGGGTGCGAACACCGGGGAGCTGTTTTTT	CASSLGGGANTGELFF
-	TRBV19	TRBJ2-5	-	TGTGCCAGTAGTATAGGGTCAGAAGTCCAAGAGACCCAGTACTTC	CASSIGSEVQETQYF
once	TRBV2	TRBJ2-7	TRBD2	TGTGCCAGCAGTGAATTGCGGGAGGCCTACGAGCAGTACTTC	CASSELREAYEQYF
-	TRBV3-1/TRBV3-2	TRBJ2-2	TRBD2	TGTGCCAGCAGCCAACCGGGACTAGCGGGTTCGAACACCGGGGAGCTGTTTTTT	CASSQPGLAGSNTGELFF
-	TRBV3-1/TRBV3-2	TRBJ2-1	-	TGTGCCAGCAGCCCTTTGGACTCCAATGAGCAGTTCTTC	CASSPLDSNEQFF
-	TRBV7-2	TRBJ1-4	TRBD1	TGTGCCAGCAGCCCGGGACAGAGAGAAAAACTGTTTTTT	CASSPGQREKLFF
-	TRBV9	TRBJ1-2	-	TGTGCCAGCAGTGCTTCAGGGTGGCTGGGTGGTATGGCTAGTCTGACCGGCTACACCTTC	CASSASGWLGGMASLTGYTF
-	TRBV5-6	TRBJ1-3	-	TGTGCCAGCAGCTTGGACGAGGCCACCATATATTTT	CASSLDEATIYF
few	TRBV27	TRBJ1-5	-	TGTGCCAGCAGTTTAATGCAGGGCCGTTGGCCCCAGCATTTT	CASSLMQGRWPQHF
-	TRBV28	TRBJ2-7	-	TGTGCCAGCAGTTTTTCGCTAGCGAAGAACTACGAGCAGTACTTC	CASSFSLAKNYEQYF